The clone carrying this T cell receptor (beta chain) appeared a few times. The data originate from a study of blood T cell repertoires in COVID-19. Assay used: immunoSEQ multiplex PCR; TCRdb lists only in-frame clones, some missing. Among around 140,000 clones, under 90% were seen once, and the ten largest hold approximately 8.7%. This CDR3 has 13 amino acids. Trimming cost V 2 bases and J 11 bases, with 18 bases left between them. Germline V CDR1 and CDR2: GTSNPN, SVGIG (reference sequence). This rearrangement joins TRBV30 to TRBJ1-2; TRBD1 might be the D (5 bases). This receptor was obtained from a woman aged 60-75 years with active or convalescent COVID-19. Sequencing input: peripheral blood. The CDR3 bases are TGTGCCTGGAGTCCCAGGGTGATATTAAGGTACACCTTC. It encodes CAWSPRVILRYTF.